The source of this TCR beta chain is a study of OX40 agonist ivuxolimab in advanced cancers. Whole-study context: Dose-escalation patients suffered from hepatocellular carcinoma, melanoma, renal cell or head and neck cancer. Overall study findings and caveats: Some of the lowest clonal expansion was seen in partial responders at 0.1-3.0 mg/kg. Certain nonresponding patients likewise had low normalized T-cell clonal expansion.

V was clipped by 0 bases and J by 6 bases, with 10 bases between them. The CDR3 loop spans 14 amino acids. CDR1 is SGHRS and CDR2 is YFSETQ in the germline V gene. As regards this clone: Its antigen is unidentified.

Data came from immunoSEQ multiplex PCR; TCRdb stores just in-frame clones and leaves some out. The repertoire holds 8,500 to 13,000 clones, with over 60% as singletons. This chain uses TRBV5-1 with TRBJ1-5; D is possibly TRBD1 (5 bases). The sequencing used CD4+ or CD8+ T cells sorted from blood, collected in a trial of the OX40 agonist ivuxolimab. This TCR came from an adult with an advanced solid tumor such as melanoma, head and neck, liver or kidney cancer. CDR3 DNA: TGCGCCAGCAGCTTGGAAGGGGTATCTCAGCCCCAGCATTTT. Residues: CASSLEGVSQPQHF.